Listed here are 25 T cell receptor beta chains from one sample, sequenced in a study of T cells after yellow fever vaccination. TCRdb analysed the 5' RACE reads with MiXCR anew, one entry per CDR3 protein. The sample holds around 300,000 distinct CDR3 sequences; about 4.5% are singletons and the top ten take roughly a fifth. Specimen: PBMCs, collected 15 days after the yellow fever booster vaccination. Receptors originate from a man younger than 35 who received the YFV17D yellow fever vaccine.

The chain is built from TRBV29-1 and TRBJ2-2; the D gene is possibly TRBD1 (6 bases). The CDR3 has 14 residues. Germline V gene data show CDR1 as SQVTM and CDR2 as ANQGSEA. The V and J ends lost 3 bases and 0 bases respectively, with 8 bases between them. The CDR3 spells CSVDAGANTGELFF. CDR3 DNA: TGCAGCGTTGATGCAGGGGCGAACACCGGGGAGCTGTTTTTT.

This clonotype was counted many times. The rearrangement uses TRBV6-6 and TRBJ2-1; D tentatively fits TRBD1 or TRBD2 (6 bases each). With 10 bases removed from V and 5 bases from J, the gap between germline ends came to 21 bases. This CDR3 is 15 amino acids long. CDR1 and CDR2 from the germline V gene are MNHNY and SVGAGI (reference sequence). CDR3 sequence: CATLHEGGRDNEQFF. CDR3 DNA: TGTGCCACCCTCCATGAGGGGGGAAGGGACAATGAGCAGTTCTTC.

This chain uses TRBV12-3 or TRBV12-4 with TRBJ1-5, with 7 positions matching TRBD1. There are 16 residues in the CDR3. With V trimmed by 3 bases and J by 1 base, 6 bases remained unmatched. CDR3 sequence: CASSFGRQGSNQPQHF. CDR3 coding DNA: TGTGCCAGCAGTTTTGGAAGACAGGGAAGCAATCAGCCCCAGCATTTT.

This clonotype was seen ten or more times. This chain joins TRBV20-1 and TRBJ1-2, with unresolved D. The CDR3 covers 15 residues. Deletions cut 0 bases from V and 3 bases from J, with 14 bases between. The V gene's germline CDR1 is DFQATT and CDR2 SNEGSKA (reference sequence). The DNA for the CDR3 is TGCAGTGCTAGAGATTTGGCCAGGAGTTACTATGGCTACACCTTC. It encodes CSARDLARSYYGYTF.

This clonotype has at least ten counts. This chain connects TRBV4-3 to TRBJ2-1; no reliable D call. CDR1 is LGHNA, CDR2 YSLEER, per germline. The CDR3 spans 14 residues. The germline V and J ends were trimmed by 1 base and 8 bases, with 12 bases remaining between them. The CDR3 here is CASSQAPVGDEQFF. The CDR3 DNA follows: TGCGCCAGCAGCCAAGCTCCGGTGGGTGATGAGCAGTTCTTC.

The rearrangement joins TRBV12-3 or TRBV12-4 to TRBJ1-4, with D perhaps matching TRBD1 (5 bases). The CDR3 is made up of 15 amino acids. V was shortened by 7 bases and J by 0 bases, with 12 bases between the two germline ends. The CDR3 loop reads CASTLGGTTNEKLFF. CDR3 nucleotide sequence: TGTGCCAGCACCCTCGGGGGTACAACTAATGAAAAACTGTTTTTT.

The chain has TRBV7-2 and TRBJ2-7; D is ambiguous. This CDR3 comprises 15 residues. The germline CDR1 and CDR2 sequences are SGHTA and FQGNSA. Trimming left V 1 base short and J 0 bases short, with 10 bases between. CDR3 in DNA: TGTGCCAGCAGCTTAGGGGCAGTAGACTCCTACGAGCAGTACGTC. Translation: CASSLGAVDSYEQYV.

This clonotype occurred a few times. CDR3 region: CASSPPFVSGFTGELFF. The CDR3 nucleotides read TGTGCCAGCTCACCACCGTTCGTTTCAGGTTTCACCGGGGAGCTGTTTTTT. The chain links TRBV18 to TRBJ2-2; D is ambiguous. The V end was cut by 0 bases, the J end by 4 bases, with 15 bases between. The germline V gene encodes CDR1 KGHSH and CDR2 LQKENI. CDR3 size: 17 residues.

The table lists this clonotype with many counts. CDR3 loop: CASSWTVNTEAFF. CDR3 DNA sequence: TGTGCCAGCAGTTGGACAGTGAACACTGAAGCTTTCTTT. The chain uses TRBV7-3 and TRBJ1-1; tentative D call: TRBD1 (6 bases). V gave up 6 bases and J gave up 0 bases, with 8 bases separating them. Germline V lookup: CDR1 SGHTA, CDR2 FQGTGA. The CDR3 totals 13 residues.

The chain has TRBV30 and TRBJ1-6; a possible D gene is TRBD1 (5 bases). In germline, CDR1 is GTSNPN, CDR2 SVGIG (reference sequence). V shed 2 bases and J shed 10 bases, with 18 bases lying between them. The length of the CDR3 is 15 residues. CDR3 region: CAWSMGGAIWSPLHF. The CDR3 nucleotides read TGTGCCTGGAGTATGGGTGGGGCGATTTGGTCACCCCTCCACTTT.

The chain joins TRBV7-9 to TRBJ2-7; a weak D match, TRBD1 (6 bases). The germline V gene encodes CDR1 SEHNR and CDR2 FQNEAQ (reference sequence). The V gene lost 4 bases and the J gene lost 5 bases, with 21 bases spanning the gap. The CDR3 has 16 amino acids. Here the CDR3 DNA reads TGTGCCAGCAGCTCCCGGGACATCGGACCGGCTAACGAGCAGTACTTC. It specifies CASSSRDIGPANEQYF.

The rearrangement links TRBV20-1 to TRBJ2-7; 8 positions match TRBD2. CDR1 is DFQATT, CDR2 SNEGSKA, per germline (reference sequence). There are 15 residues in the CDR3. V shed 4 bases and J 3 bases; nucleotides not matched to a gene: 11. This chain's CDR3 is CSATLKRGLYYEQYF. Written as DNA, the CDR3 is TGCAGTGCTACATTAAAGCGGGGGCTTTACTACGAGCAGTACTTC.

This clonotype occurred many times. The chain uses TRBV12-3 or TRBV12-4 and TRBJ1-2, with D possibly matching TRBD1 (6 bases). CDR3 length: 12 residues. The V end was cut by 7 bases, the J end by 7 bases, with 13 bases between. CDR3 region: CASTLLRGGYTF. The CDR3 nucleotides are TGTGCCAGCACCTTACTCAGGGGTGGCTACACCTTC.

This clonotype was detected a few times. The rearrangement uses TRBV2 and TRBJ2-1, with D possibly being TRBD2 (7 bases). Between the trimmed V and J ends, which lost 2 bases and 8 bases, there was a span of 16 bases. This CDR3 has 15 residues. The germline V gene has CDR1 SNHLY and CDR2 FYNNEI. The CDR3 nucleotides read TGTGCCAGCAGTGAATCCGGGGGGCCTAGGGATGAGCAGTTCTTC. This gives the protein CASSESGGPRDEQFF.

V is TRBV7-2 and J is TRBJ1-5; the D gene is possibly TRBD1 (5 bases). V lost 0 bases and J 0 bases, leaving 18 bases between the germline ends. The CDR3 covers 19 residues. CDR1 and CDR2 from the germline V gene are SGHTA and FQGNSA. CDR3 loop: CASSLAAGTRAYSNQPQHF. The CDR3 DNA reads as TGTGCCAGCAGCTTAGCCGCAGGGACTCGTGCTTATAGCAATCAGCCCCAGCATTTT. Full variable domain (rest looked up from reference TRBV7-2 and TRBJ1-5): GAGVSQSPSNKVTEKGKDVELRCDPISGHTALYWYRQSLGQGLEFLIYFQGNSAPDKSGLPSDRFSAERTGGSVSTLTIQRTQQEDSAVYLCASSLAAGTRAYSNQPQHFGDGTRLSIL.

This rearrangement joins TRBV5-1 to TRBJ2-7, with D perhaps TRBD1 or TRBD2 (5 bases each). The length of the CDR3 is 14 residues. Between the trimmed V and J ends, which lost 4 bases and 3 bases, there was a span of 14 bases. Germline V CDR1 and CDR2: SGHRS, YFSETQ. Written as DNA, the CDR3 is TGCGCCAGCAGCGCCTTGAGGGACGGCTACGAGCAGTACTTC. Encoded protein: CASSALRDGYEQYF. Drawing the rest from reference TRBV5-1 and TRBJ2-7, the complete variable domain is KAGVTQTPRYLIKTRGQQVTLSCSPISGHRSVSWYQQTPGQGLQFLFEYFSETQRNKGNFPGRFSGRQFSNSRSEMNVSTLELGDSALYLCASSALRDGYEQYFGPGTRLTVT.

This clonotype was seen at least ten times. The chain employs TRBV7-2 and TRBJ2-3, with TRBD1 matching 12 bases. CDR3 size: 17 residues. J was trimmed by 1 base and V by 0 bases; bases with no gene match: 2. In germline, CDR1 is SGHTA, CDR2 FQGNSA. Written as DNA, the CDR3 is TGTGCCAGCAGCTTAGCGGGACAGGGGGCCGGCACAGATACGCAGTATTTT. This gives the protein CASSLAGQGAGTDTQYF.

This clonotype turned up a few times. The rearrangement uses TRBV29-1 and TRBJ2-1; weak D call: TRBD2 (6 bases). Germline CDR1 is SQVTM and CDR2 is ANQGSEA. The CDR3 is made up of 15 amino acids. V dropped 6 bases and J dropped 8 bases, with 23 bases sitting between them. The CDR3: CSVQRQGTPVHEQFF. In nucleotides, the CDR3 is TGCAGCGTGCAACGGCAAGGGACTCCAGTCCATGAGCAGTTCTTC.

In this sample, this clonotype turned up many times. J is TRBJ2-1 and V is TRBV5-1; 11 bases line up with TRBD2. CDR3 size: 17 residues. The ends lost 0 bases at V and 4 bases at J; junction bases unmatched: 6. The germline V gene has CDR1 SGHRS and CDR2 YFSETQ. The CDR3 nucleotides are TGCGCCAGCAGCTTGGGCCGACCTAGCGGGGGGTACAATGAGCAGTTCTTC. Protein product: CASSLGRPSGGYNEQFF.

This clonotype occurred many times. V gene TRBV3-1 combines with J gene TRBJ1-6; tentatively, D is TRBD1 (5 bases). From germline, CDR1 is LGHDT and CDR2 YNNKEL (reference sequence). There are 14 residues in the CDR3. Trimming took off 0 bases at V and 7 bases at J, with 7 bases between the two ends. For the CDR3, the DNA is TGTGCCAGCAGCCAAGACAGGGTAAATTCACCCCTCCACTTT. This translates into CASSQDRVNSPLHF. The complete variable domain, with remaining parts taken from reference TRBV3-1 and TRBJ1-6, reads DTAVSQTPKYLVTQMGNDKSIKCEQNLGHDTMYWYKQDSKKFLKIMFSYNNKELIINETVPNRFSPKSPDKAHLNLHINSLELGDSAVYFCASSQDRVNSPLHFGNGTRLTVT.

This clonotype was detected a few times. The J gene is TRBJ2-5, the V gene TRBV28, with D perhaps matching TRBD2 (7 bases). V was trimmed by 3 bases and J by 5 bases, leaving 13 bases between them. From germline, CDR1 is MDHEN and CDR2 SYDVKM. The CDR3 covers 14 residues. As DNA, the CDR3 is TGTGCCAGCAGTTTGGGGGGGGCCGACGAGACCCAGTACTTC. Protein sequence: CASSLGGADETQYF.

As DNA, the CDR3 is TGTGCCAGCAGCTTCAAGGTCCCCGTGATCTCTGGGGCCAACGTCCTGACTTTC. Its protein product is CASSFKVPVISGANVLTF. V gene TRBV12-1 combines with J gene TRBJ2-6; the D segment call TRBD1 is taken from the table without a DNA check. TRBV12-1 is classified as a pseudogene. The CDR3 extends over 18 amino acids.

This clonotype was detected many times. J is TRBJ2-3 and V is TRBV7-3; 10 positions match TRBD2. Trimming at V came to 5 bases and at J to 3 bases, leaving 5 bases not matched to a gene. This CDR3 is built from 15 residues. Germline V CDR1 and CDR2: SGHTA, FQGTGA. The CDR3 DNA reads TGTGCCAGCAGCCTGAGCGGGGGGGCGACAGATACGCAGTATTTT. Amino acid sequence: CASSLSGGATDTQYF.

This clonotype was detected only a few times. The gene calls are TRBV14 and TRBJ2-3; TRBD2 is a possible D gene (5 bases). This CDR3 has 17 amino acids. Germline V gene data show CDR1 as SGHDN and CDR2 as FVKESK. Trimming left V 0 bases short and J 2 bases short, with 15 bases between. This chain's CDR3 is CASSQELGWGYTDTQYF. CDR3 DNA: TGTGCCAGCAGCCAAGAACTAGGGTGGGGTTACACAGATACGCAGTATTTT.

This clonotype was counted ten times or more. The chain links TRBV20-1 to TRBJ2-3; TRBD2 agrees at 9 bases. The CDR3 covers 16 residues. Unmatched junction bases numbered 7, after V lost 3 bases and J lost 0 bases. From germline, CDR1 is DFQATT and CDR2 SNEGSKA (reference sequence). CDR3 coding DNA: TGCAGTGCTAGGGCTCCGGGACTAGCTAGCACAGATACGCAGTATTTT. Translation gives CSARAPGLASTDTQYF.